The 9 T cell receptor beta chains given below trace back to one sample, sequenced in a study of blood T cell repertoires in COVID-19. The repertoire was sequenced with immunoSEQ multiplex PCR; TCRdb's copy has only in-frame clones and lacks some. The table includes under 350,000 clones, 70% to 90% detected once. The sequencing sample was made of PBMCs or T cells enriched from blood (not recorded which). The receptors shown here come from a man aged 25-45 years who had recovered from COVID-19.

This chain links TRBV9 with TRBJ2-7, with D maybe TRBD1 (5 bases). CDR3 length: 15 amino acids. Trimming pared 0 bases from V and 2 bases from J, leaving 12 bases between. CDR1 is SGDLS, CDR2 YYNGEE, per germline. The CDR3 DNA is TGTGCCAGCAGCGTAGATGTGGACACAGCCTACGAGCAGTACTTC. The encoded protein is CASSVDVDTAYEQYF.

The chain recombines TRBV6-1 with TRBJ2-7; possibly TRBD1 for D (6 bases). Germline loops: CDR1 MNHNS, CDR2 SASEGT. CDR3 length: 14 residues. V was trimmed by 3 bases and J by 7 bases, leaving 16 bases between them. CDR3 amino acids: CASSDNRALGEQYF. The CDR3 DNA sequence: TGTGCCAGCAGTGATAACAGGGCCTTAGGAGAGCAGTACTTC.

CDR3 DNA: TGTGCCACCAGTGAGGGGACAGGGGCCGGGAACACTGAAGCTTTCTTT. Its translation: CATSEGTGAGNTEAFF. The chain uses TRBV24-1 and TRBJ1-1; 10 nucleotides line up with TRBD1. V gave up 4 bases and J gave up 1 base; unmatched junction bases: 5. CDR3 length: 16 amino acids. Germline CDR1 KGHDR, CDR2 SFDVKD.

V and J are TRBV21-1 and TRBJ2-2; the table's D call of TRBD2 was not tested on the DNA. TRBV21-1 is listed as a pseudogene. The CDR3 has 22 residues. CDR3 loop: CASNFRGLQIDSGRANTGELFF. DNA for the CDR3: TGTGCCAGCAACTTCCGGGGCCTCCAAATAGATAGCGGGAGGGCGAACACCGGGGAGCTGTTTTTT.

The chain combines TRBV4-2 with TRBJ1-2; 10 positions match TRBD1. Germline V CDR1 and CDR2: LGHNA, YNFKEQ. With 0 bases clipped from V and 8 bases from J, the junction kept 6 bases outside the gene matches. The CDR3 has 15 residues. The DNA for the CDR3 is TGTGCCAGCAGCCAAGATGGGGACAGGGGAAGGGGCTACACCTTC. It translates to CASSQDGDRGRGYTF.

V and J are TRBV23-1 and TRBJ2-3, with a possible D match to TRBD1 (6 bases). TRBV23-1 is known as an ORF, though its function is uncertain. CDR3 length: 17 residues. The germline V and J ends were trimmed by 2 bases and 0 bases, with 15 bases remaining between them. For the CDR3, the DNA is TGCGCCAGCAGTCAAGACAGGAGCCGAACTAGCACAGATACGCAGTATTTT. Amino acid sequence: CASSQDRSRTSTDTQYF.

This clone was counted once. CDR3: CASSEGGRSSYEQYF. The CDR3 nucleotides are TGTGCCAGCAGTGAAGGCGGGCGGAGCTCCTACGAGCAGTACTTC. The chain links TRBV2 to TRBJ2-7, with D perhaps TRBD2 (5 bases). V lost 1 base, J lost 0 bases, and 10 bases lay in between. The CDR3 is 15 residues long. In germline, CDR1 is SNHLY, CDR2 FYNNEI.

The rearrangement links TRBV30 to TRBJ1-3; 12 positions match TRBD1. Per germline, CDR1 GTSNPN and CDR2 SVGIG (reference sequence). V lost 3 bases, J lost 0 bases, and 12 bases stayed unmatched. The CDR3 totals 19 residues. In nucleotides, the CDR3 is TGTGCCTGGAGGTCTCGGGACAGGGGGCGAGGACTCTCTGGAAACACCATATATTTT. It translates to CAWRSRDRGRGLSGNTIYF.

CDR3 protein: CASSQDVGIGGETQYF. CDR3 bases: TGTGCCAGCAGCCAAGACGTCGGGATCGGGGGAGAGACCCAGTACTTC. This chain joins TRBV3-1 (or the pseudogene TRBV3-2) and TRBJ2-5; D possibly corresponds to TRBD2 (6 bases). This CDR3 has 16 amino acids. The V gene's germline CDR1 is LGHDT and CDR2 YNNKEL (reference sequence). The V end lost 0 bases, the J end lost 4 bases, and 15 bases lay between the germline ends.